The clone carrying this T cell receptor (beta chain) was found many times. What it binds is unknown. This CDR3 has 15 residues. The trim removed 6 bases at V and 3 bases at J, leaving 7 bases unmatched. TCRdb re-called the 5' RACE reads through MiXCR, storing one row per CDR3 protein. The sample yields 300,000 to 350,000 distinct CDR3 sequences, around 21% seen once. The data were obtained in a study of CD8 T cells in ankylosing spondylitis. Study-wide results and caveats: As reported, disease-linked clones showed significant enrichment in matched ankylosing spondylitis synovial fluid.

This clonotype was obtained from a female donor with ankylosing spondylitis or in good health (not recorded which). Sequencing was performed on blood, either unsorted or a sorted T cell fraction (not recorded which). This chain uses TRBV12-3 or TRBV12-4 with TRBJ2-2; 7 bases are shared with TRBD1. CDR3 coding DNA: TGTGCCAGCAGCGCAGACAGGGCCGACACCGGGGAGCTGTTTTTT. The encoded protein is CASSADRADTGELFF.